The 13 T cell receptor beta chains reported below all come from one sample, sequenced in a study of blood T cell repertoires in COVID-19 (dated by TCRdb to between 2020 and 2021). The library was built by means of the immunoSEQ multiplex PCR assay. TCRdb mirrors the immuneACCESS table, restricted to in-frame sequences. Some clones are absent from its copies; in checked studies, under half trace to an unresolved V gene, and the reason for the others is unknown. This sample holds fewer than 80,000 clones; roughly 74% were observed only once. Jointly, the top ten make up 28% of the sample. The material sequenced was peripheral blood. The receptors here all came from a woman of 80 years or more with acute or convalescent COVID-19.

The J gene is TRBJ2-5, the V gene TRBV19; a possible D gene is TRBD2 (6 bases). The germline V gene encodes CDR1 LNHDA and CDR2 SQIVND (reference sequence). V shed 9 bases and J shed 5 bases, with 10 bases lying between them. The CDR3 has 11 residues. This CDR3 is CASGGRETQYF. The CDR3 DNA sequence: TGTGCCAGCGGGGGACGGGAGACCCAGTACTTC.

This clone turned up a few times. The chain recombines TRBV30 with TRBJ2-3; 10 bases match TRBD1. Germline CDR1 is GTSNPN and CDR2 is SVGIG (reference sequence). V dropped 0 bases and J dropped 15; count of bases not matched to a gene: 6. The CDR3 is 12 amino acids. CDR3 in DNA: TGTGCCTGGAGTGTAGGGGACAGGGGACGTTATTTT. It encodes CAWSVGDRGRYF.

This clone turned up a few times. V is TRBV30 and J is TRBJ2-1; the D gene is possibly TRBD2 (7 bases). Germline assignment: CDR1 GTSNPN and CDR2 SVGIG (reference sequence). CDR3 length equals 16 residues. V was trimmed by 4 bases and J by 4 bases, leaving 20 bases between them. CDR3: CAWIGGAREGYNEQFF. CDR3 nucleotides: TGTGCCTGGATAGGGGGGGCCAGGGAAGGATACAATGAGCAGTTCTTC.

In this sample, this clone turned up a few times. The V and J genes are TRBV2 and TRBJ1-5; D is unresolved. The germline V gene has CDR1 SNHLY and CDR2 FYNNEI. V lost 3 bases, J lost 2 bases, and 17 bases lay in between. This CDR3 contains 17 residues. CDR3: CASSDRPRMGGNQPQHF. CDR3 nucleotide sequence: TGTGCCAGCAGTGACAGGCCCCGAATGGGAGGCAATCAGCCCCAGCATTTT. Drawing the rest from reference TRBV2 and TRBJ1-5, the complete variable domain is EPEVTQTPSHQVTQMGQEVILRCVPISNHLYFYWYRQILGQKVEFLVSFYNNEISEKSEIFDDQFSVERPDGSNFTLKIRSTKLEDSAMYFCASSDRPRMGGNQPQHFGDGTRLSIL.

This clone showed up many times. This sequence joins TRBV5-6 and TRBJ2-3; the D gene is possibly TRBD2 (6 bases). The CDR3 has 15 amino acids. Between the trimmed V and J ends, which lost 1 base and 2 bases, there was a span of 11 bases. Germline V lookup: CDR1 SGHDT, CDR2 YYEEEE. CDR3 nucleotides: TGTGCCAGCAGCTTGTTGCTAGCGTCCACAGATACGCAGTATTTT. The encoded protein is CASSLLLASTDTQYF.

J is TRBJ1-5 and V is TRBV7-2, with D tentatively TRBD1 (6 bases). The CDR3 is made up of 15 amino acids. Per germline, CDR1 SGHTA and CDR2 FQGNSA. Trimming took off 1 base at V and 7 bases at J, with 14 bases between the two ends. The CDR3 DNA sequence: TGTGCCAGCAGCTTAGAAACAGGGAAAGGCCAGCCCCAGCATTTT. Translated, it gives CASSLETGKGQPQHF.

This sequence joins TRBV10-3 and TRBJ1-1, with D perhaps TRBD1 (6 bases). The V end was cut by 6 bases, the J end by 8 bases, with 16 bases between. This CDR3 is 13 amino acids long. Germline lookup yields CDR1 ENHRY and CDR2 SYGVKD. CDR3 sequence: CAIRGRDTREAFF. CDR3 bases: TGTGCCATCAGGGGTCGGGACACACGAGAAGCTTTCTTT.

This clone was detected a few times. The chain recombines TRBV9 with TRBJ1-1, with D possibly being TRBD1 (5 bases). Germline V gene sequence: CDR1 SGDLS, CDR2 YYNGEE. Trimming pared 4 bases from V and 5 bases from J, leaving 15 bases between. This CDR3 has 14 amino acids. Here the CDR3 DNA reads TGTGCCAGCAGCCCACAGGTCCTACAAACTGAAGCTTTCTTT. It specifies CASSPQVLQTEAFF.

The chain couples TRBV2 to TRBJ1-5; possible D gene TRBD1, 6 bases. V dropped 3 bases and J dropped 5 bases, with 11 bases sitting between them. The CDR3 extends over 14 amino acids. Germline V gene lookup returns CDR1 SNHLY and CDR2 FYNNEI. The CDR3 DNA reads TGTGCCAGCAGTGAGGGACAACGCCATCAGCCCCAGCATTTT. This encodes CASSEGQRHQPQHF.

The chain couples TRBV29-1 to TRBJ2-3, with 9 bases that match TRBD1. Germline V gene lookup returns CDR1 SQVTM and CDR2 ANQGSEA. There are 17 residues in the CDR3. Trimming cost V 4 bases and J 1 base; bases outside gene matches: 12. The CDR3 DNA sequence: TGCAGCGTTGTTCGTGACAGGGGGTTGTCTGGCACAGATACGCAGTATTTT. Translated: CSVVRDRGLSGTDTQYF.

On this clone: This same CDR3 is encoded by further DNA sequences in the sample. CDR3 sequence (DNA): TGCGCCAGCAGCTCAACAGGGAATAGCAATCAGCCCCAGCATTTT. The encoded protein is CASSSTGNSNQPQHF. This chain joins TRBV5-1 and TRBJ1-5, with TRBD1 as a possible D gene (6 bases). The V gene's germline CDR1 is SGHRS and CDR2 YFSETQ. The V end was cut by 3 bases, the J end by 0 bases, with 10 bases between. CDR3 length equals 15 residues.

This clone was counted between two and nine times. CDR3: CASSEQQYGYTF. DNA of the CDR3: TGTGCCAGCAGCGAACAGCAATATGGCTACACCTTC. The chain recombines TRBV7-9 with TRBJ1-2; the D is unclear. Germline V gene sequence: CDR1 SEHNR, CDR2 FQNEAQ (reference sequence). V was trimmed by 5 bases and J by 5 bases, leaving 9 bases between them. The CDR3 is made up of 12 amino acids.

The CDR3 region is CASSLGEVRTGELFF. CDR3 sequence (DNA): TGCGCCAGCAGCTTGGGGGAGGTTCGCACCGGGGAGCTGTTTTTT. This chain links TRBV5-1 with TRBJ2-2, with D maybe TRBD2 (6 bases). The V end lost 0 bases, the J end lost 4 bases, and 10 bases lay between the germline ends. Germline V CDR1 and CDR2: SGHRS, YFSETQ. This CDR3 contains 15 residues.